This TCR beta chain was recovered during a study of OX40 agonist ivuxolimab in advanced cancers. Only in-frame clones appear in the TCRdb table, and some are missing; sequencing was by immunoSEQ multiplex PCR. The table records about 80,000 clones, approximately 86% of them present only once. Trimming took 0 bases from V and 8 from J; bases not matched to a gene: 11. The germline CDR1 and CDR2 sequences are LNHDA and SQIVND (reference sequence). The CDR3 covers 17 residues. The sequencing here drew on CD4+ or CD8+ T cells sorted from blood, taken in a trial of the OX40 agonist ivuxolimab. The rearrangement links TRBV19 to TRBJ1-2; 11 bases are a match to TRBD1. This clonotype was obtained from an adult with an advanced solid tumor such as melanoma, head and neck, liver or kidney cancer. Here the CDR3 DNA reads TGTGCCAGTAGTATAGAGAAGGACAGGGGGCCGCGGTTCGGCTACACCTTC. This encodes CASSIEKDRGPRFGYTF.